This T cell receptor beta chain originates from a study of PD-1 blockade in classical Hodgkin lymphoma. The sample's time point: cycle 4 day 1 (C4D1), after less than seven weeks of nivolumab. Each of the patients experienced relapse following autologous stem cell transplantation, and their brentuximab vedotin exposure differed. Magnetic negative selection purified CD4+ T cells from thawed PBMCs. This clone has just one count. The assay was immunoSEQ multiplex PCR, and TCRdb's table has in-frame clones only and misses some. The sample holds tens of thousands of clones, over 80% seen once. The CDR3 extends over 16 amino acids. V lost 0 bases and J lost 2; bases outside the gene matches: 5. Germline-derived CDR1 and CDR2 are SGHTA and FQGNSA.

This chain connects TRBV7-2 to TRBJ2-7; TRBD2 matches 9 bases. The receptor's source is a human donor with classical Hodgkin lymphoma. The sequencing here drew on CD4+ T cells from blood, taken before the fourth cycle of nivolumab. CDR3 DNA sequence: TGTGCCAGCAGCTTAGCCTTAGCGGGGGTGGCCTACGAGCAGTACTTC. It yields the protein CASSLALAGVAYEQYF.